The present T cell receptor (beta chain) was sequenced within a study of T cell changes during pregnancy in multiple sclerosis (dated by TCRdb to the late 2010s). The study in broad terms: Changes in the T cell repertoire over the course of pregnancy were examined in this study in women with multiple sclerosis.

The CDR3 covers 14 residues, taking in both the cysteine and the phenylalanine. Kept here is only the CDR3 DNA, which spans 42 bases and is read in frame from base 1. CDR1 SGHTA and CDR2 FQGTGA are derived from the germline V gene. V lost 5 bases and J lost 7 bases; the stretch between them is 17 bases long. In the case of this clone: The clone's antigen remains unknown. Base qualities are not at hand, and no much larger clone is one base apart.

Libraries were made using the immunoSEQ multiplex PCR assay. Sourced from immuneACCESS, this table was stored by TCRdb with only in-frame sequences that have V and J called. A share of the clones is absent; for the studies checked, an unresolved V gene accounts for under half, and the remainder has no known explanation. The sample yields approximately 74,000 clones; over 80% were counted once. The ten top clones hold about 2.5% of the sample. The receptor's source is a female donor with multiple sclerosis, enrolled in a pregnancy study. The specimen was peripheral blood, collected before pregnancy. The chain is assembled from TRBV7-3 and TRBJ2-5; a tentative D match to TRBD2 spans 6 bases. The CDR3 in this case is CASSPGRGQGTQYF. The sequence in DNA is TGTGCCAGCAGCCCGGGGCGGGGCCAGGGGACCCAGTACTTC.